The 18 T cell receptor beta chains below all came from one sample that was sequenced in a study of T cell changes during pregnancy in multiple sclerosis. The method was immunoSEQ multiplex PCR; TCRdb's version includes in-frame clones alone and lacks a portion of them. The sample holds tens of thousands of clones, 75% to 95% seen once. The sample consisted of peripheral blood, taken in the first trimester of pregnancy. These receptors were collected from a female donor with multiple sclerosis, enrolled in a pregnancy study.

The chain is built from TRBV15 and TRBJ2-3, with a weak D call TRBD2 (6 bases). V gave up 0 bases and J gave up 2 bases, with 9 bases separating them. This CDR3 is 15 amino acids long. Germline loops: CDR1 LNHNV, CDR2 YYDKDF (reference sequence). The CDR3 sequence is CATSREGTYTDTQYF. CDR3 sequence (DNA): TGTGCCACCAGCAGAGAAGGGACTTACACAGATACGCAGTATTTT.

This chain joins TRBV12-5 and TRBJ1-1; D not resolved. V lost 2 bases and J 1 base, leaving 8 bases between the germline ends. Looked up from germline, CDR1 is LGHNT and CDR2 is FRNRAP. This CDR3 is 14 amino acids long. Here the CDR3 DNA reads TGTGCTAGTGGTTTGTCCCCCGGGAACACTGAAGCTTTCTTT. This sequence encodes CASGLSPGNTEAFF.

This clone was seen only once. The chain combines TRBV27 with TRBJ2-3; 8 bases are a match to TRBD2. V lost 7 bases to trimming and J lost 6 bases; unmatched junction nucleotides: 12. The CDR3 loop spans 15 amino acids. Germline V gives CDR1 MNHEY, CDR2 SMNVEV (reference sequence). CDR3 region: CASNLPGGGRDTQYF. In DNA, the CDR3 is TGTGCCAGCAACCTGCCCGGGGGGGGCCGGGATACGCAGTATTTT.

The chain carries TRBV2 and TRBJ2-6; 11 bases are a match to TRBD1. This CDR3 region has 20 residues. Per the germline V gene, CDR1 is SNHLY and CDR2 is FYNNEI. J lost 2 bases, V lost 8 bases, and 17 bases had no gene match. CDR3 DNA sequence: TGTGCCAGCTTCGGTTGGACAGGGGGCGCTATAATCACTGGGGCCAACGTCCTGACTTTC. This gives the protein CASFGWTGGAIITGANVLTF.

The chain carries TRBV7-3 and TRBJ2-6, with 10 bases matching TRBD2. The CDR3 has 17 amino acids. Germline V gene lookup returns CDR1 SGHTA and CDR2 FQGTGA. V shed 5 bases, J shed 4 bases, and the junction held 8 bases outside the gene matches. CDR3 protein: CASSLIAGGAGANVLTF. DNA of the CDR3: TGTGCCAGCAGCCTCATAGCGGGAGGCGCCGGGGCCAACGTCCTGACTTTC.

The gene calls are TRBV5-1 and TRBJ2-5; 9 nucleotides align to TRBD1. Germline V lookup: CDR1 SGHRS, CDR2 YFSETQ. J lost 11 bases, V lost 0 bases, and 14 bases had no gene match. The CDR3 has 16 amino acids. The CDR3 sequence: CASSLASGQGYMEQYF. In DNA form, the CDR3 reads TGCGCCAGCAGCTTGGCCTCCGGACAGGGGTATATGGAGCAGTACTTC.

The count of this clone is one. This chain connects TRBV30 to TRBJ1-5; TRBD1 is a possible D gene (5 bases). CDR3 length: 14 residues. The germline V gene encodes CDR1 GTSNPN and CDR2 SVGIG (reference sequence). Trimming left V 3 bases short and J 4 bases short, with 13 bases between. The CDR3 spells CAWRLTARNQPQHF. The DNA of the CDR3 is TGTGCCTGGAGGCTGACAGCCCGAAATCAGCCCCAGCATTTT.

The V and J genes are TRBV18 and TRBJ1-3; 7 bases align to TRBD1. V was pared by 2 bases and J by 0 bases, with 7 bases of the junction left unmatched. The CDR3 is 17 amino acids. Germline V CDR1 and CDR2: KGHSH, LQKENI. The CDR3 DNA reads as TGTGCCAGCTCACCAGGGTACAGGGGACCCTCTGGAAACACCATATATTTT. This sequence encodes CASSPGYRGPSGNTIYF.

The chain links TRBV7-9 to TRBJ2-2; TRBD2 matches at 11 bases. There are 15 residues in the CDR3. Trimming cost V 5 bases and J 6 bases; bases outside gene matches: 5. CDR1 is SEHNR and CDR2 is FQNEAQ in the germline V gene (reference sequence). As DNA, the CDR3 is TGTGCCAGCAGCGCAGGGACTAGCGGCCCCGGGGAGCTGTTTTTT. It encodes CASSAGTSGPGELFF. Full variable domain (remainder filled in from reference TRBV7-9 and TRBJ2-2): DTGVSQNPRHKITKRGQNVTFRCDPISEHNRLYWYRQTLGQGPEFLTYFQNEAQLEKSRLLSDRFSAERPKGSFSTLEIQRTEQGDSAMYLCASSAGTSGPGELFFGEGSRLTVL.

V and J are TRBV18 and TRBJ2-5; TRBD2 matches at 7 bases. The V gene end was trimmed by 2 bases and the J gene end by 3 bases; junction bases not matched to a gene: 9. The length of the CDR3 is 16 residues. CDR1 is KGHSH and CDR2 is LQKENI in the germline V gene. Here the CDR3 DNA reads TGTGCCAGCTCACCATCGGGCAGCGGGGCCAAAGAGACCCAGTACTTC. Its translation: CASSPSGSGAKETQYF. Full variable domain (outside the CDR3, taken from reference TRBV18 and TRBJ2-5): NAGVMQNPRHLVRRRGQEARLRCSPMKGHSHVYWYRQLPEEGLKFMVYLQKENIIDESGMPKERFSAEFPKEGPSILRIQQVVRGDSAAYFCASSPSGSGAKETQYFGPGTRLLVL.

The chain couples TRBV13 to TRBJ2-2, with 8 nucleotides matching TRBD2. The CDR3 is 16 amino acids. With V trimmed by 4 bases and J by 6 bases, 10 bases remained unmatched. Germline CDR1 and CDR2: PRHDT and FYEKMQ (reference sequence). The CDR3 DNA is TGTGCCAGCAGCTCCCGGGCGGGAGGAAGGGCCGGGGAGCTGTTTTTT. It specifies CASSSRAGGRAGELFF.

The chain links TRBV4-1 to TRBJ1-4; 8 bases line up with TRBD1. In germline, CDR1 is MGHRA, CDR2 YSYEKL. Germline trimming cut 3 bases from V and 4 bases from J; bases unmatched to any gene: 7. This CDR3 has 16 amino acids. CDR3 in amino acids: CASSQSGGAGNEKLFF. The CDR3, as DNA: TGCGCCAGCAGCCAGTCAGGGGGCGCTGGTAATGAAAAACTGTTTTTT.

The V gene is TRBV5-4, the J gene TRBJ1-1, with D uncertain. This CDR3 is 15 amino acids long. With 2 bases removed from V and 3 bases from J, the gap between germline ends came to 14 bases. Germline-derived CDR1 and CDR2 are SGHNT and YYREEE (reference sequence). In DNA form, the CDR3 reads TGTGCCAGCAGCTTTCCATCCCGGGGATACACTGAAGCTTTCTTT. Translating it yields CASSFPSRGYTEAFF.

The rearrangement uses TRBV5-5 and TRBJ2-7; 7 positions match TRBD2. V lost 0 bases, J lost 4 bases, and 4 bases stayed unmatched. The CDR3 covers 14 residues. From germline, CDR1 is SGHKS and CDR2 YYEKEE (reference sequence). CDR3 loop: CASSLASGVYEQYF. The CDR3 nucleotides are TGTGCCAGCAGCTTGGCTAGCGGAGTTTACGAGCAGTACTTC.

This chain joins TRBV20-1 and TRBJ1-1, with D uncertain. The germline V gene has CDR1 DFQATT and CDR2 SNEGSKA (reference sequence). CDR3 size: 10 residues. V was shortened by 5 bases and J by 6 bases, with 7 bases between the two germline ends. DNA for the CDR3: TGCAGTGCTTCACAATCTGAAGCTTTCTTT. This gives the protein CSASQSEAFF.

This chain links TRBV9 with TRBJ2-7; a weak D match, TRBD2 (5 bases). V lost 3 bases, J lost 6 bases, and 13 bases lay in between. The V gene's germline CDR1 is SGDLS and CDR2 YYNGEE. This CDR3 comprises 13 residues. Here the CDR3 reads CASSGVFEGEQYF. The CDR3 region has the DNA TGTGCCAGCAGCGGGGTCTTCGAGGGCGAGCAGTACTTC.

V gene TRBV9 combines with J gene TRBJ1-6; 10 nucleotides agree with TRBD1. This CDR3 comprises 18 residues. Per germline, CDR1 SGDLS and CDR2 YYNGEE. V lost 2 bases and J lost 0; bases outside the gene matches: 5. CDR3 sequence: CASSVSDRGTSYNSPLHF. The CDR3 region has the DNA TGTGCCAGCAGCGTCTCGGACAGGGGGACCTCCTATAATTCACCCCTCCACTTT.

The chain has TRBV5-1 and TRBJ2-7; TRBD2 agrees at 8 bases. V lost 4 bases, J lost 3 bases, and 12 bases stayed unmatched. Germline-derived CDR1 and CDR2 are SGHRS and YFSETQ. The CDR3 covers 16 residues. As DNA, the CDR3 is TGCGCCAGCAGCGGAGGCACTAGCGGATCTTTCTACGAGCAGTACTTC. Its protein product is CASSGGTSGSFYEQYF. The full variable domain, in which reference TRBV5-1 and TRBJ2-7 provide the parts outside the CDR3, is KAGVTQTPRYLIKTRGQQVTLSCSPISGHRSVSWYQQTPGQGLQFLFEYFSETQRNKGNFPGRFSGRQFSNSRSEMNVSTLELGDSALYLCASSGGTSGSFYEQYFGPGTRLTVT.